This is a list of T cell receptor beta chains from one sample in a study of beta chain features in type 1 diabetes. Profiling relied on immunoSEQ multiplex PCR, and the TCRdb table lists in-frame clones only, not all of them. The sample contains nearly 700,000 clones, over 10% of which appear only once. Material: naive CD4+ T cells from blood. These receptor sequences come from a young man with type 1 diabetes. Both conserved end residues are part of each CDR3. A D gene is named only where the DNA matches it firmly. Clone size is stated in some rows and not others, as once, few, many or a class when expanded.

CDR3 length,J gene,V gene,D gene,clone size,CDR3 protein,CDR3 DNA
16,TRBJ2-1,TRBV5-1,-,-,CASTPAGQGVSNEQFF,TGCGCCAGCACCCCGGCGGGGCAGGGGGTTAGCAATGAGCAGTTCTTC
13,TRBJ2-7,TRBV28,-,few,CASSLGTGTEQYF,TGTGCCAGCAGTTTGGGAACAGGGACCGAGCAGTACTTC
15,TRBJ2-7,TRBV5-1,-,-,CASSLGTAFSYEQYF,TGCGCCAGCAGCTTGGGTACAGCCTTCTCCTACGAGCAGTACTTC
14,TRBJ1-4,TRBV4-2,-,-,CASSQDTTNEKLFF,TGTGCCAGCAGCCAAGACACAACTAATGAAAAACTGTTTTTT
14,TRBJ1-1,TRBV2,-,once,CASTDRRGNTEAFF,TGTGCCAGCACCGACAGACGGGGGAACACTGAAGCTTTCTTT
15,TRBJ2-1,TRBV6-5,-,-,CASSYSRPPYNEQFF,TGTGCCAGCAGTTACAGCCGGCCTCCTTACAATGAGCAGTTCTTC
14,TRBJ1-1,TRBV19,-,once,CASSLGHLNTEAFF,TGTGCCAGTAGTTTGGGACACCTTAACACTGAAGCTTTCTTT
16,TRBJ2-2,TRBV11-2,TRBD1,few,CASSLKDRGFTGELFF,TGTGCCAGCAGCTTAAAGGACAGGGGTTTCACCGGGGAGCTGTTTTTT
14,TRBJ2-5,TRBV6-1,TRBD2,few,CASSDSGGVETQYF,TGTGCCAGCAGTGACAGCGGGGGTGTGGAGACCCAGTACTTC
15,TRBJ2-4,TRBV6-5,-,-,CASSPSLEAKNIQYF,TGTGCCAGCAGTCCCTCTCTTGAAGCCAAAAACATTCAGTACTTC
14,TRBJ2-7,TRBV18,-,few,CASSREGQHYEQYF,TGTGCCAGCTCACGGGAGGGACAGCACTACGAGCAGTACTTC
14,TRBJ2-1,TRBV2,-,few,CASTGGGLGNEQFF,TGTGCCAGCACTGGCGGGGGCCTGGGGAATGAGCAGTTCTTC
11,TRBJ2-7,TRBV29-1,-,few,CSVVGAYEQYF,TGCAGCGTTGTCGGCGCCTACGAGCAGTACTTC
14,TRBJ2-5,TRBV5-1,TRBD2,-,CASRGTIGQETQYF,TGCGCCAGCCGCGGGACTATTGGGCAAGAGACCCAGTACTTC
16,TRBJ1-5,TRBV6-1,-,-,CASSEGNSHSNQPQHF,TGTGCCAGCAGTGAAGGGAACAGCCATAGCAATCAGCCCCAGCATTTT
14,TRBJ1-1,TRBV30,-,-,CAQKFRGMNTEAFF,TGTGCCCAGAAGTTCAGGGGAATGAACACTGAAGCTTTCTTT
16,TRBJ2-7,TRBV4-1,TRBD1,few,CASSQDQGQGALQQYF,TGCGCCAGCAGCCAAGATCAGGGACAGGGGGCCTTACAGCAGTACTTC
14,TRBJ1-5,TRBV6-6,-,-,CASILGLDEQPQHF,TGTGCCAGCATCTTGGGGTTAGACGAGCAGCCCCAGCATTTT
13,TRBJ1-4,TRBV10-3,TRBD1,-,CATRQGQGEKLFF,TGTGCCACCCGACAGGGCCAAGGGGAAAAACTGTTTTTT
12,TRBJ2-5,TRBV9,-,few,CASSVSEGTQYF,TGTGCCAGCAGCGTCTCAGAGGGGACCCAGTACTTC
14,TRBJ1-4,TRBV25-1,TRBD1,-,CASSEDRGAEKLFF,TGTGCCAGCAGTGAGGACAGGGGGGCGGAAAAACTGTTTTTT
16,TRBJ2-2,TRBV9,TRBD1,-,CASSVGTAANTGELFF,TGTGCCAGCAGCGTGGGGACAGCAGCGAACACCGGGGAGCTGTTTTTT
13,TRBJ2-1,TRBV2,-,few,CASRELQGGEQFF,TGTGCCAGCAGGGAGCTACAGGGAGGAGAGCAGTTCTTC
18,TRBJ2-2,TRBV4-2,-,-,CASSPHGRGVTDTGELFF,TGTGCCAGCAGCCCTCACGGTCGTGGGGTCACGGACACCGGGGAGCTGTTTTTT
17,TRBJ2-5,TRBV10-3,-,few,CAILGRRPTRYQETQYF,TGTGCCATCCTCGGGCGGCGGCCGACCCGCTACCAAGAGACCCAGTACTTC
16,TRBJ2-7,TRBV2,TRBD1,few,CASSEQGQGNAYEQYF,TGTGCCAGCAGTGAGCAGGGACAGGGGAACGCCTACGAGCAGTACTTC
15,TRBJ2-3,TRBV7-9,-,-,CASSRPSGSTDTQYF,TGTGCCAGCAGCCGCCCCTCAGGGAGCACAGATACGCAGTATTTT
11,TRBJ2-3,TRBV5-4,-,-,CASSASGNQYF,TGTGCCAGCAGCGCTTCCGGGAATCAGTATTTT
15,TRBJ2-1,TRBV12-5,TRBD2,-,CASGLPGLGVNEQFF,TGTGCTAGTGGCCTACCGGGACTAGGCGTCAATGAGCAGTTCTTC
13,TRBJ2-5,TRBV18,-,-,CASSPASDETQYF,TGTGCCAGCTCACCGGCTAGCGATGAGACCCAGTACTTC
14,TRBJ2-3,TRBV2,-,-,CASSERGAQDTQYF,TGTGCCAGCAGTGAAAGGGGGGCCCAAGATACGCAGTATTTT
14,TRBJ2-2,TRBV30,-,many,CAWKDLRVLGELFF,TGTGCCTGGAAGGACCTAAGGGTCCTCGGGGAGCTGTTTTTT
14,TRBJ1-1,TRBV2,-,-,CASTGDIFNTEAFF,TGTGCCAGCACTGGGGACATATTTAACACTGAAGCTTTCTTT
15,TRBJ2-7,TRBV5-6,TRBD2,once,CASSSNSGVRYEQYF,TGTGCCAGCAGCTCTAATAGCGGGGTTAGGTACGAGCAGTACTTC
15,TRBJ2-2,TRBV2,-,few,CASKGGNSNTGELFF,TGTGCCAGCAAGGGAGGAAACTCGAACACCGGGGAGCTGTTTTTT
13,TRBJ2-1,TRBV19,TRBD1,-,CATCRDRGNEQFF,TGTGCCACCTGCCGGGACAGGGGGAATGAGCAGTTCTTC
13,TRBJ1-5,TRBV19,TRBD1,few,CASGDRDHQPQHF,TGTGCCAGTGGGGACAGGGATCATCAGCCCCAGCATTTT